Each of the 8 T cell receptor beta chains below was sequenced from the same sample in a study of blood T cell repertoires in COVID-19. This table comes from immunoSEQ multiplex PCR, and its TCRdb copy is limited to in-frame clones, with some not included. The sample carries approximately 220,000 clones, approximately 83% recorded once. The material sequenced was PBMCs or T cells enriched from blood (not recorded which). Receptors were obtained from a woman between 45 and 60 years old who had been exposed to COVID-19.

For this clone: This same CDR3 is encoded by further DNA sequences in the sample. This rearrangement joins TRBV5-1 to TRBJ2-5; D is ambiguous. Germline V gives CDR1 SGHRS, CDR2 YFSETQ. Trimming took off 4 bases at V and 1 base at J, with 8 bases between the two ends. CDR3 length: 13 amino acids. DNA for the CDR3: TGCGCCAGCAGCCCGAGAGGCCAAGAGACCCAGTACTTC. It is translated as CASSPRGQETQYF.

The sample holds one count of this clone. The CDR3 loop reads CATSATAISYNEQFF. The CDR3 region has the DNA TGTGCCACCAGTGCCACAGCCATCTCCTACAATGAGCAGTTCTTC. The rearrangement uses TRBV24-1 and TRBJ2-1, with unresolved D. Germline values: CDR1 KGHDR, CDR2 SFDVKD. The V end was cut by 5 bases, the J end by 0 bases, with 10 bases between. CDR3 length: 15 residues.

This clone occurred once. CDR3 residues: CATSRDPRQPQHF. The CDR3 DNA follows: TGTGCCACCAGCAGAGATCCCCGTCAGCCCCAGCATTTT. This rearrangement joins TRBV15 to TRBJ1-5; no clear D. Germline CDR1 LNHNV, CDR2 YYDKDF (reference sequence). Trimming removed 0 bases from V and 6 bases from J, with 6 bases in between. CDR3 size: 13 residues.

The chain uses TRBV5-4 and TRBJ2-5; 10 bases align to TRBD2. The CDR3 sequence is 17 residues long. The junction had 6 bases not matched to a gene; V was cut back by 1 base and J by 0 bases. The V gene's germline CDR1 is SGHNT and CDR2 YYREEE (reference sequence). The CDR3 region is CASSLRGLAGDQETQYF. Here the CDR3 DNA reads TGTGCCAGCAGCTTGAGGGGTCTAGCGGGGGACCAAGAGACCCAGTACTTC.

This chain joins TRBV5-6 and TRBJ1-6, with TRBD1 identical over 8 bases. CDR3 length: 16 residues. Germline CDR1 and CDR2: SGHDT and YYEEEE. J lost 9 bases, V lost 4 bases, and 12 bases had no gene match. The CDR3 DNA sequence: TGTGCCAGCAGCCTACGGACAGGGCCGGGCGGTTCACCCCTCCACTTT. It yields the protein CASSLRTGPGGSPLHF.

The V gene is TRBV6-5, the J gene TRBJ1-1; 7 bases align to TRBD1. The CDR3 runs to 14 residues. V dropped 6 bases and J dropped 1; count of bases not matched to a gene: 5. The germline CDR1 and CDR2 sequences are MNHEY and SVGAGI. CDR3 residues: CASRLRTGNTEAFF. The CDR3 region has the DNA TGTGCCAGCAGACTACGGACAGGGAACACTGAAGCTTTCTTT.

The V call is TRBV2, the J call TRBJ1-2; D ambiguous. CDR1 and CDR2 from the germline V gene are SNHLY and FYNNEI. The CDR3 totals 14 residues. V was pared by 6 bases and J by 5 bases, with 16 bases between. CDR3 sequence reads: CASRPQEGPYGYTF. As DNA, the CDR3 is TGTGCCAGCAGGCCTCAAGAGGGTCCTTATGGCTACACCTTC.

V and J are TRBV9 and TRBJ2-3, with 9 bases matching TRBD1. CDR1 SGDLS and CDR2 YYNGEE come from the germline V gene. V lost 3 bases and J lost 4; bases outside the gene matches: 12. CDR3 length equals 17 residues. CDR3 in DNA: TGTGCCAGCAGCGCAACACAGGGGGCACTAATCCCAGATACGCAGTATTTT. Its translation: CASSATQGALIPDTQYF.